These 23 T cell receptor beta chains were all obtained from the same sample, sequenced in a study of cytomegalovirus exposure and HLA in healthy donors. PCR employed 60 Vbeta and 13 Jbeta primers. Libraries were prepared by immunoSEQ multiplex PCR; TCRdb keeps only in-frame clonotypes and omits some of them. The sample totals 150,000 to 200,000 clones. What was sequenced was PBMCs. All receptors derive from a woman younger than 30 in good health and CMV-seropositive.

This rearrangement joins TRBV7-9 to TRBJ2-7; D is unclear. The CDR3 contains 14 residues. The V and J ends lost 0 bases and 2 bases respectively, with 8 bases between them. The germline V gene encodes CDR1 SEHNR and CDR2 FQNEAQ (reference sequence). The CDR3 here is CASSLATDPYEQYF. CDR3 sequence (DNA): TGTGCCAGCAGCTTAGCAACAGACCCCTACGAGCAGTACTTC. Full variable domain (rest looked up from reference TRBV7-9 and TRBJ2-7): DTGVSQNPRHKITKRGQNVTFRCDPISEHNRLYWYRQTLGQGPEFLTYFQNEAQLEKSRLLSDRFSAERPKGSFSTLEIQRTEQGDSAMYLCASSLATDPYEQYFGPGTRLTVT.

The chain links TRBV11-3 to TRBJ2-7; 8 bases map to TRBD2. Germline V gene sequence: CDR1 SGHNT, CDR2 YENEEA. Trimming at V came to 1 base and at J to 2 bases, leaving 4 bases not matched to a gene. The CDR3 runs 15 residues. The CDR3 region has the DNA TGTGCCAGCAGCTTAGGGCTAGCGGGCCCCTACGAGCAGTACTTC. Protein sequence: CASSLGLAGPYEQYF.

The CDR3 here is CATSTRGFSYEQYF. The CDR3 DNA reads TGTGCCACCAGCACAAGGGGCTTTTCCTACGAGCAGTACTTC. J is TRBJ2-5 and V is TRBV15; a weak D match, TRBD1 (5 bases). The J call may be in error: the DNA end matches TRBJ2-7 better. Per germline, CDR1 LNHNV and CDR2 YYDKDF (reference sequence). This CDR3 has 14 residues.

As to this clone: This sample includes further DNA sequences coding for the same CDR3. V is TRBV6-4 and J is TRBJ2-3; 9 nucleotides agree with TRBD2. Trimming cost V 2 bases and J 3 bases; bases outside gene matches: 3. Germline CDR1 is MRHNA and CDR2 is SNTAGT. The CDR3 is 15 residues long. The CDR3 reads CASSDGGGATDTQYF. CDR3 in DNA: TGTGCCAGCAGTGACGGCGGGGGGGCAACAGATACGCAGTATTTT.

The gene calls are TRBV21-1 and TRBJ1-1. TRBV21-1 is recorded as a pseudogene. The CDR3 totals 16 residues. In nucleotides, the CDR3 is TGTGCCAGCAGCAATACGGGAGGGGCACGGGGCACTGAAGCTTTCTTT. Protein product: CASSNTGGARGTEAFF.

The chain couples TRBV4-1 to TRBJ1-2; TRBD1 is a possible D gene (6 bases). There are 14 residues in the CDR3. Germline lookup yields CDR1 MGHRA and CDR2 YSYEKL. V shed 2 bases and J shed 4 bases, with 11 bases lying between them. The CDR3 DNA follows: TGCGCCAGCAGCCAACCCGGGACATTCTATGGCTACACCTTC. Its translation is CASSQPGTFYGYTF.

The chain couples TRBV5-4 to TRBJ2-7; D is perhaps TRBD1 (5 bases). The germline V gene encodes CDR1 SGHNT and CDR2 YYREEE (reference sequence). V lost 0 bases and J 0 bases, leaving 10 bases between the germline ends. The CDR3 is 15 residues long. CDR3 protein: CASSLEPRVSYEQYF. CDR3 sequence (DNA): TGTGCCAGCAGCTTGGAACCCAGGGTCTCCTACGAGCAGTACTTC.

J is TRBJ2-7 and V is TRBV5-1, with 9 bases identical to TRBD2. Losses at the gene ends were 0 bases for V and 6 bases for J; bases not matched to a gene: 7. CDR3 length: 15 amino acids. Germline CDR1 is SGHRS and CDR2 is YFSETQ. The CDR3: CASSLVGSGSSEQYF. The CDR3 coding sequence is TGCGCCAGCAGCTTGGTTGGTAGCGGGAGTAGCGAGCAGTACTTC.

The chain is built from TRBV5-1 and TRBJ1-1; D call uncertain. Germline V lookup: CDR1 SGHRS, CDR2 YFSETQ. The CDR3 extends over 15 amino acids. The ends were cut back, 2 bases at V and 3 bases at J, with 14 bases in the middle. The CDR3 sequence: CASSLERAGDTEAFF. CDR3 nucleotides: TGCGCCAGCAGCTTAGAGAGGGCCGGGGACACTGAAGCTTTCTTT.

The rearrangement joins TRBV2 to TRBJ2-3; D is possibly TRBD2 (6 bases). V gave up 7 bases and J gave up 1 base, with 15 bases separating them. Germline V gives CDR1 SNHLY, CDR2 FYNNEI. CDR3 size: 15 residues. The CDR3 spells CASNSEGEGTDTQYF. The CDR3 bases are TGTGCCAGCAACTCGGAGGGAGAGGGCACAGATACGCAGTATTTT.

The chain combines TRBV6-1 with TRBJ1-2; weak D call: TRBD1 (5 bases). Trimming shortened V by 6 bases and J by 1 base, and 9 bases separated the two germline ends. In germline, CDR1 is MNHNS, CDR2 SASEGT. This CDR3 is built from 13 residues. The CDR3 spells CASRVDSNYGYTF. The CDR3 DNA is TGTGCCAGCAGAGTCGACAGTAACTATGGCTACACCTTC.

V usage is TRBV5-4 and J usage is TRBJ1-1; 9 positions agree with TRBD1. The CDR3 consists of 16 residues. V lost 2 bases and J lost 0; bases outside the gene matches: 5. Per germline, CDR1 SGHNT and CDR2 YYREEE (reference sequence). In nucleotides, the CDR3 is TGTGCCAGCAGCTTTCTAGGGGACAGGGTGAACACTGAAGCTTTCTTT. This gives the protein CASSFLGDRVNTEAFF. Combining the CDR3 with reference TRBV5-4 and TRBJ1-1 gives the whole variable domain ETGVTQSPTHLIKTRGQQVTLRCSSQSGHNTVSWYQQALGQGPQFIFQYYREEENGRGNFPPRFSGLQFPNYSSELNVNALELDDSALYLCASSFLGDRVNTEAFFGQGTRLTVV.

The rearrangement joins TRBV27 to TRBJ2-7; D remains unclear. The CDR3 length is 13 residues. Germline V CDR1 and CDR2: MNHEY, SMNVEV (reference sequence). Between the trimmed V and J ends, which lost 6 bases and 2 bases, there was a span of 11 bases. The CDR3 protein is CASSLNSAYEQYF. The CDR3 region has the DNA TGTGCCAGCAGCCTCAATTCGGCCTACGAGCAGTACTTC.

On this clone: The junction shows a germline mismatch at one end, possibly a read error. The V gene is TRBV5-1, the J gene TRBJ2-5, with D unclear. The CDR3 extends over 13 amino acids. The germline CDR1 and CDR2 sequences are SGHRS and YFSETQ. This CDR3 reads CASSLGAVETQHF. The CDR3 DNA sequence: TGCGCCAGCAGCTTGGGTGCGGTAGAGACCCAGCACTTC.

This CDR3 reads CASSIDREWGQPQHF. The CDR3 DNA sequence: TGTGCCAGTAGTATTGACAGGGAGTGGGGTCAGCCCCAGCATTTT. The chain recombines TRBV19 with TRBJ1-5; 7 nucleotides agree with TRBD1. With 3 bases clipped from V and 6 bases from J, the junction kept 8 bases outside the gene matches. Germline V gene sequence: CDR1 LNHDA, CDR2 SQIVND (reference sequence). This CDR3 has 15 residues. The variable domain in full, completed from reference TRBV19 and TRBJ1-5, reads DGGITQSPKYLFRKEGQNVTLSCEQNLNHDAMYWYRQDPGQGLRLIYYSQIVNDFQKGDIAEGYSVSREKKESFPLTVTSAQKNPTAFYLCASSIDREWGQPQHFGDGTRLSIL.

The J gene is TRBJ2-1, the V gene TRBV7-6; 10 positions agree with TRBD1. CDR1 SGHVS and CDR2 FNYEAQ come from the germline V gene. The CDR3 is 16 residues long. The ends lost 2 bases at V and 6 bases at J; junction bases unmatched: 7. The CDR3 here is CASSLTGTGVLNEQFF. In nucleotides, the CDR3 is TGTGCCAGCAGCTTAACCGGGACAGGGGTTCTCAATGAGCAGTTCTTC. Using reference TRBV7-6 and TRBJ2-1 for the parts outside the CDR3, the full variable domain is GAGVSQSPRYKVTKRGQDVALRCDPISGHVSLYWYRQALGQGPEFLTYFNYEAQQDKSGLPNDRFSAERPEGSISTLTIQRTEQRDSAMYRCASSLTGTGVLNEQFFGPGTRLTVL.

The chain couples TRBV6-6 to TRBJ1-2; 8 bases map to TRBD1. Unmatched junction bases numbered 5, after V lost 5 bases and J lost 3 bases. This CDR3 contains 14 residues. The germline V gene has CDR1 MNHNY and CDR2 SVGAGI (reference sequence). CDR3 amino acids: CASSTQGADYGYTF. CDR3 bases: TGTGCCAGCAGTACCCAGGGGGCCGACTATGGCTACACCTTC.

The rearrangement joins TRBV16 to TRBJ1-5; D is ambiguous. Between the trimmed V and J ends, which lost 0 bases and 0 bases, there was a span of 12 bases. Germline lookup yields CDR1 KGHSY and CDR2 FQNENV. The CDR3 contains 17 residues. The CDR3 loop reads CASSQSYVVTSNQPQHF. DNA for the CDR3: TGTGCCAGCAGCCAATCCTATGTGGTAACTAGCAATCAGCCCCAGCATTTT.

The V and J genes are TRBV13 and TRBJ2-7; a possible D gene is TRBD2 (5 bases). The germline gives CDR1 PRHDT, CDR2 FYEKMQ (reference sequence). Trimming stripped 7 bases from V and 6 bases from J, with 22 bases between. The CDR3 extends over 15 amino acids. The CDR3 loop is CASKEMGRKASEQYF. CDR3 DNA sequence: TGTGCCAGCAAGGAGATGGGGAGAAAGGCGAGCGAGCAGTACTTC.

V is TRBV10-3 and J is TRBJ2-3, with TRBD2 matching over 7 bases. The V gene end was trimmed by 7 bases and the J gene end by 2 bases; junction bases not matched to a gene: 3. Germline CDR1 is ENHRY and CDR2 is SYGVKD. The CDR3 runs to 13 residues. The CDR3 DNA reads TGTGCCATCACTAGCGGACTCACAGATACGCAGTATTTT. Its translation: CAITSGLTDTQYF.

The chain uses TRBV19 and TRBJ2-4; possibly TRBD1 for D (5 bases). Per germline, CDR1 LNHDA and CDR2 SQIVND (reference sequence). This CDR3 is 16 amino acids long. V dropped 3 bases and J dropped 1 base, with 13 bases sitting between them. DNA of the CDR3: TGTGCCAGTAGTATTCGGTTGAGACAGGCCAAAAACATTCAGTACTTC. This sequence encodes CASSIRLRQAKNIQYF.

This CDR3 is CASSPQLPNTEAFF. CDR3 nucleotide sequence: TGCGCCAGCAGCCCACAGCTACCGAACACTGAAGCTTTCTTT. This sequence joins TRBV5-1 and TRBJ1-1, with D unresolved. The V and J ends lost 4 bases and 1 base respectively, with 11 bases between them. The CDR3 runs to 14 residues. Germline-derived CDR1 and CDR2 are SGHRS and YFSETQ.

V gene TRBV6-5 combines with J gene TRBJ2-7; D may be TRBD1 (5 bases). This CDR3 has 16 amino acids. Germline V gene lookup returns CDR1 MNHEY and CDR2 SVGAGI. The ends were cut back, 4 bases at V and 0 bases at J, with 16 bases in the middle. The CDR3 DNA reads TGTGCCAGCAGTTCCCAGGGCCGGCTGAGCTCCTACGAGCAGTACTTC. As protein: CASSSQGRLSSYEQYF.